This TCR beta chain was captured by sequencing in a study of blood T cell repertoires in COVID-19. Study-level information: Acute and convalescent COVID-19 specimens originated in the United States, Italy and Spain. From T cells, B-cell-depleted T cells, or PBMCs came the material, which was cDNA or gDNA.

CDR1 PRHDT and CDR2 FYEKMQ come from the germline V gene (reference sequence). J lost 0 bases, V lost 5 bases, and 6 bases had no gene match. The CDR3 contains 16 residues. The protocol was immunoSEQ multiplex PCR, while the TCRdb copy is restricted to in-frame clones and leaves out a portion. The table has roughly 35,000 clones, around 73% seen once; the top ten hold about 35%. V usage is TRBV13 and J usage is TRBJ2-3; 9 bases are shared with TRBD2. Sequencing was carried out using peripheral blood. The TCR originated in a man older than 75 with acute or convalescent COVID-19. The DNA for the CDR3 is TGTGCCAGCAGCCTCCGAGCGGGGGGTAGCACAGATACGCAGTATTTT. It is translated as CASSLRAGGSTDTQYF.